The 31 T cell receptor beta chains reported below all come from one sample, sequenced in a study of siplizumab effects on memory and regulatory T cells. Measured with immunoSEQ multiplex PCR; TCRdb has only the in-frame clones, and not every one. The sample contains about 26,000 clones, roughly 82% of which appear only once. Sequenced sample: memory CD4+ T cells sorted from blood. These TCRs come from a human donor in good health.

The CDR3 DNA reads TGCGCCAGCAGCGTGGGGGAGAACACCGGGGAGCTGTTTTTT. Its translation: CASSVGENTGELFF. The chain has TRBV5-1 and TRBJ2-2, with D perhaps being TRBD1 or TRBD2 (5 bases each). Germline V gene data show CDR1 as SGHRS and CDR2 as YFSETQ. The CDR3 runs to 14 residues. The ends were cut back, 4 bases at V and 1 base at J, with 8 bases in the middle.

This clone showed up just once. V is TRBV27 and J is TRBJ2-1; 7 bases align to TRBD2. The CDR3 covers 12 residues. Germline V lookup: CDR1 MNHEY, CDR2 SMNVEV (reference sequence). J was trimmed by 9 bases and V by 4 bases; bases with no gene match: 3. CDR3: CASSSLAAEQFF. CDR3 sequence (DNA): TGTGCCAGCAGTTCCCTAGCGGCTGAGCAGTTCTTC.

The sample holds a few counts of this clone. This chain joins TRBV13 and TRBJ2-7, with TRBD1 matching 7 bases. Looked up from germline, CDR1 is PRHDT and CDR2 is FYEKMQ (reference sequence). The J segment lost 2 bases and the V segment lost 5 bases, leaving 12 bases of the junction unmatched. This CDR3 has 16 residues. The CDR3 reads CASSRFRQGQTYEQYF. For the CDR3, the DNA is TGTGCCAGCAGCCGATTTCGACAGGGCCAAACCTACGAGCAGTACTTC.

The count of this clone is one. The V gene is TRBV10-3, the J gene TRBJ1-3; no clear D gene. This CDR3 spans 14 amino acids. Per the germline V gene, CDR1 is ENHRY and CDR2 is SYGVKD. Trimming shortened V by 10 bases and J by 0 bases, and 13 bases separated the two germline ends. In DNA form, the CDR3 reads TGTGCCACCCGGACGGACCTCTCTGGAAACACCATATATTTT. Protein sequence: CATRTDLSGNTIYF.

This sequence joins TRBV14 and TRBJ2-1, with 10 nucleotides matching TRBD2. Trimming cost V 1 base and J 4 bases; bases outside gene matches: 13. Looked up from germline, CDR1 is SGHDN and CDR2 is FVKESK. This CDR3 is 19 amino acids long. CDR3 in amino acids: CASSQGRIGTSAQYNEQFF. The CDR3, as DNA: TGTGCCAGCAGCCAAGGCCGAATCGGGACTAGCGCACAGTACAATGAGCAGTTCTTC.

The chain combines TRBV30 with TRBJ1-4, with D possibly being TRBD1 (6 bases). Germline V gene data show CDR1 as GTSNPN and CDR2 as SVGIG (reference sequence). The V gene lost 4 bases and the J gene lost 8 bases, with 17 bases spanning the gap. The CDR3 has 14 residues. CDR3 amino acids: CAWTRGGAGEKLFF. CDR3 nucleotides: TGTGCCTGGACAAGGGGGGGCGCCGGGGAAAAACTGTTTTTT.

The chain employs TRBV5-1 and TRBJ1-1; D ambiguous. CDR1 and CDR2 (germline): SGHRS, YFSETQ. V was clipped by 4 bases and J by 0 bases, with 13 bases between them. The CDR3 spans 15 residues. As DNA, the CDR3 is TGCGCCAGCAGCCGAACCGGGATGTTGAACACTGAAGCTTTCTTT. The encoded protein is CASSRTGMLNTEAFF.

A few counts support this clone. CDR3 protein: CASSLIQTNYGYTF. The CDR3 DNA follows: TGTGCCAGCAGCTTAATTCAGACCAACTATGGCTACACCTTC. The chain links TRBV7-8 to TRBJ1-2; no definite D call. The germline CDR1 and CDR2 sequences are SGHVS and FQNEAQ. The V and J ends lost 2 bases and 2 bases respectively, with 9 bases between them. The CDR3 is made up of 14 amino acids.

This clone was recorded only once. The V call is TRBV12-2, the J call TRBJ1-3. TRBV12-2 has pseudogene status. The CDR3 runs to 15 residues. The CDR3 protein is CASRLGTENGNTIYF. The CDR3 DNA sequence: TGTGCAAGTCGCTTAGGGACTGAAAACGGAAACACCATATATTTT.

This sequence joins TRBV2 and TRBJ1-2; tentatively, D is TRBD1 (6 bases). Per germline, CDR1 SNHLY and CDR2 FYNNEI. The V end was cut by 6 bases, the J end by 2 bases, with 16 bases between. The CDR3 loop spans 15 amino acids. CDR3 in amino acids: CASRGLQGWNYGYTF. DNA for the CDR3: TGTGCCAGCAGAGGTTTACAGGGTTGGAACTATGGCTACACCTTC.

The chain recombines TRBV28 with TRBJ2-3, with a weak D call TRBD1 (6 bases). The germline V gene has CDR1 MDHEN and CDR2 SYDVKM. The V gene lost 2 bases and the J gene lost 3 bases, with 12 bases spanning the gap. This CDR3 has 15 amino acids. The CDR3 loop reads CASSLMTTGTDTQYF. In nucleotides, the CDR3 is TGTGCCAGCAGTTTAATGACGACAGGAACAGATACGCAGTATTTT. Variable domain in full (rest from reference TRBV28 and TRBJ2-3): DVKVTQSSRYLVKRTGEKVFLECVQDMDHENMFWYRQDPGLGLRLIYFSYDVKMKEKGDIPEGYSVSREKKERFSLILESASTNQTSMYLCASSLMTTGTDTQYFGPGTRLTVL.

V gene TRBV11-2 combines with J gene TRBJ2-6; D is uncertain. V was trimmed by 0 bases and J by 2 bases, leaving 5 bases between them. Germline assignment: CDR1 SGHAT and CDR2 FQNNGV. The CDR3 consists of 15 residues. For the CDR3, the DNA is TGTGCCAGCAGCTTAGATATGGCTGGGGCCAACGTCCTGACTTTC. Translated, it gives CASSLDMAGANVLTF.

The chain combines TRBV19 with TRBJ1-5; 7 positions agree with TRBD1. The CDR3 contains 15 residues. Germline values: CDR1 LNHDA, CDR2 SQIVND (reference sequence). V was pared by 2 bases and J by 2 bases, with 3 bases of the junction left unmatched. The CDR3 nucleotides read TGTGCCAGTAGTATAAACAGGGGTGGCAATCAGCCCCAGCATTTT. This gives the protein CASSINRGGNQPQHF. Supplemented by reference TRBV19 and TRBJ1-5, the full variable domain reads DGGITQSPKYLFRKEGQNVTLSCEQNLNHDAMYWYRQDPGQGLRLIYYSQIVNDFQKGDIAEGYSVSREKKESFPLTVTSAQKNPTAFYLCASSINRGGNQPQHFGDGTRLSIL.

The V gene is TRBV7-2, the J gene TRBJ2-1, with D possibly matching TRBD2 (5 bases). The CDR3 extends over 16 amino acids. Germline assignment: CDR1 SGHTA and CDR2 FQGNSA. The ends were cut back, 0 bases at V and 1 base at J, with 10 bases in the middle. The CDR3 reads CASSLAGATSYNEQFF. DNA for the CDR3: TGTGCCAGCAGCTTAGCGGGAGCTACTTCCTACAATGAGCAGTTCTTC. Combining the CDR3 with reference TRBV7-2 and TRBJ2-1 gives the whole variable domain GAGVSQSPSNKVTEKGKDVELRCDPISGHTALYWYRQSLGQGLEFLIYFQGNSAPDKSGLPSDRFSAERTGGSVSTLTIQRTQQEDSAVYLCASSLAGATSYNEQFFGPGTRLTVL.

The J gene is TRBJ1-2, the V gene TRBV7-9; D is uncertain. The CDR3 consists of 12 residues. In germline, CDR1 is SEHNR, CDR2 FQNEAQ (reference sequence). Between the trimmed V and J ends, which lost 5 bases and 8 bases, there was a span of 12 bases. The chain's CDR3 is CASSDGLGGYTF. CDR3 nucleotides: TGTGCCAGCAGCGACGGACTGGGGGGCTACACCTTC.

V is TRBV6-6 and J is TRBJ2-7; D is possibly TRBD1 (6 bases). CDR3 size: 16 residues. Looked up from germline, CDR1 is MNHNY and CDR2 is SVGAGI (reference sequence). V gave up 4 bases and J gave up 4 bases, with 20 bases separating them. As DNA, the CDR3 is TGTGCCAGCAGTTCGGGCTCTTACAGGGTAGGATACGAGCAGTACTTC. Its translation is CASSSGSYRVGYEQYF.

V and J are TRBV6-1 and TRBJ1-1; D gene uncertain. The CDR3 consists of 14 residues. Trimming removed 3 bases at V and 1 base at J, with 9 bases between. The germline V gene encodes CDR1 MNHNS and CDR2 SASEGT. CDR3 sequence (DNA): TGTGCCAGCAGTGAGACCAACAGGAACACTGAAGCTTTCTTT. This translates into CASSETNRNTEAFF.

The V and J genes are TRBV7-2 and TRBJ1-2; D is perhaps TRBD1 (6 bases). V lost 6 bases and J 6 bases, leaving 11 bases between the germline ends. The CDR3 length is 12 residues. Germline CDR1 is SGHTA and CDR2 is FQGNSA. The DNA for the CDR3 is TGTGCCAGCAGGAGGGGGACAAATGGCTACACCTTC. Translated: CASRRGTNGYTF.

The chain employs TRBV7-9 and TRBJ2-1, with 8 bases aligning to TRBD1. The CDR3 is 14 amino acids. Germline V CDR1 and CDR2: SEHNR, FQNEAQ (reference sequence). Germline trimming cut 3 bases from V and 7 bases from J; bases unmatched to any gene: 5. The CDR3, as DNA: TGTGCCAGCAGCTTTTCGAGGACAGGGAATGAGCAGTTCTTC. Translating it yields CASSFSRTGNEQFF.

Here the CDR3 DNA reads TGTGCCAGCAGCTTGGACAGGGGACCGTACCAAGAGACCCAGTACTTC. It codes for CASSLDRGPYQETQYF. The J gene is TRBJ2-5, the V gene TRBV7-9; 9 bases are a match to TRBD1. Per germline, CDR1 SEHNR and CDR2 FQNEAQ (reference sequence). The CDR3 runs 16 residues. V shed 3 bases and J 0 bases; nucleotides not matched to a gene: 5.

The gene calls are TRBV6-6 and TRBJ1-2; D not certain. The length of the CDR3 is 12 residues. The germline V and J ends were trimmed by 4 bases and 7 bases, with 10 bases remaining between them. From germline, CDR1 is MNHNY and CDR2 SVGAGI (reference sequence). Here the CDR3 reads CASSSAGIGYTF. The CDR3 region has the DNA TGTGCCAGCAGTTCAGCGGGGATTGGCTACACCTTC.

Only a few counts were recorded for this clone. The chain employs TRBV2 and TRBJ1-1; unclear D gene. The CDR3 extends over 13 amino acids. The germline V gene has CDR1 SNHLY and CDR2 FYNNEI. V lost 7 bases and J lost 5, with 14 bases in between. As DNA, the CDR3 is TGTGCCAGCACGACTGAATATTTAACTGAAGCTTTCTTT. It specifies CASTTEYLTEAFF.

This chain links TRBV27 with TRBJ1-2; unclear D gene. The germline V gene has CDR1 MNHEY and CDR2 SMNVEV (reference sequence). V gave up 4 bases and J gave up 0 bases, with 12 bases separating them. CDR3 length equals 15 residues. CDR3 region: CASSSKPKANYGYTF. The CDR3 nucleotides read TGTGCCAGCAGTTCAAAACCTAAAGCTAACTATGGCTACACCTTC.

V is TRBV6-1 and J is TRBJ1-5, with D hard to call. Germline-derived CDR1 and CDR2 are MNHNS and SASEGT. Trimming pared 5 bases from V and 2 bases from J, leaving 10 bases between. The CDR3 length is 14 residues. CDR3 region: CASSPSGGNQPQHF. The CDR3 nucleotides are TGTGCCAGCAGTCCGAGTGGTGGCAATCAGCCCCAGCATTTT.

The chain combines TRBV7-3 with TRBJ1-2; perhaps TRBD1 as D (6 bases). V lost 5 bases and J lost 9, with 16 bases in between. The CDR3 covers 13 residues. Germline V gene lookup returns CDR1 SGHTA and CDR2 FQGTGA. The CDR3 sequence is CASSPPGGPSYTF. CDR3 DNA sequence: TGTGCCAGCAGCCCCCCGGGGGGGCCGAGCTACACCTTC.

V and J are TRBV12-5 and TRBJ2-7; D call uncertain. CDR1 and CDR2 (germline): LGHNT, FRNRAP. The CDR3 contains 14 residues. V shed 3 bases and J shed 3 bases, with 12 bases lying between them. CDR3 in amino acids: CASGFPRLVYEQYF. CDR3 nucleotide sequence: TGTGCTAGTGGTTTCCCCCGCCTAGTCTACGAGCAGTACTTC.

The rearrangement uses TRBV30 and TRBJ1-1; 9 nucleotides match TRBD1. V dropped 5 bases and J dropped 10; count of bases not matched to a gene: 8. The CDR3 is 12 residues long. Germline assignment: CDR1 GTSNPN and CDR2 SVGIG (reference sequence). DNA of the CDR3: TGTGCCTGGGGCGGACAGGGGCTCGTAGCTTTCTTT. Protein product: CAWGGQGLVAFF.

The rearrangement joins TRBV5-1 to TRBJ2-3; the D gene is possibly TRBD1 (6 bases). The germline CDR1 and CDR2 sequences are SGHRS and YFSETQ. The length of the CDR3 is 16 residues. Trimming took off 4 bases at V and 2 bases at J, with 17 bases between the two ends. The CDR3, as DNA: TGCGCCAGCAGCCCATCAGGGGACCATAACACAGATACGCAGTATTTT. Amino acids: CASSPSGDHNTDTQYF.

The CDR3 sequence is CASSQSEEGLGNQPQHF. Here the CDR3 DNA reads TGCGCCAGCAGTCAATCGGAGGAGGGGTTGGGCAATCAGCCCCAGCATTTT. The V and J genes are TRBV23-1 and TRBJ1-5, with D possibly TRBD1 on 5 matching bases. TRBV23-1 is placed among ORFs of uncertain function. This CDR3 region has 17 residues. V gave up 0 bases and J gave up 2 bases, with 14 bases separating them.

This chain connects TRBV28 to TRBJ2-7, with TRBD1 matching 11 bases. CDR3 size: 15 residues. V was clipped by 2 bases and J by 5 bases; unmatched bases: 5. Germline V gives CDR1 MDHEN, CDR2 SYDVKM. The CDR3 is CASSLPGQGANEQYF. The CDR3 nucleotides read TGTGCCAGCAGTTTACCTGGACAGGGGGCGAACGAGCAGTACTTC.

This chain connects TRBV10-3 to TRBJ2-7; the match to TRBD1 covers 9 bases. There are 15 residues in the CDR3. V lost 6 bases and J lost 4; bases outside the gene matches: 10. The germline V gene has CDR1 ENHRY and CDR2 SYGVKD. CDR3 DNA sequence: TGTGCCATCAGCAGAACGGACAGGGGCGCTTACGAGCAGTACTTC. Encoded protein: CAISRTDRGAYEQYF.